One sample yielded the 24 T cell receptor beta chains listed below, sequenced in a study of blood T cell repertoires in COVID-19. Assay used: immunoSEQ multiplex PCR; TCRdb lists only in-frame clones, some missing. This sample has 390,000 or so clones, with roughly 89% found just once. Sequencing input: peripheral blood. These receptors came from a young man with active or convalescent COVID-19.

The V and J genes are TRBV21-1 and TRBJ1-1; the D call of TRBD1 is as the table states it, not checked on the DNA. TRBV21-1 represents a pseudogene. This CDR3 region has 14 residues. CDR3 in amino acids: CASSNRRGNTEAFF. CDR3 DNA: TGTGCCAGCAGCAACCGTAGGGGTAACACTGAAGCTTTCTTT.

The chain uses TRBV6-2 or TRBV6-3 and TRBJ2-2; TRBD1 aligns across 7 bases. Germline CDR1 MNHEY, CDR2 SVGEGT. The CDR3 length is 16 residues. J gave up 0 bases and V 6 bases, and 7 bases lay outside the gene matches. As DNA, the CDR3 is TGTGCCAGCAGCCGGACAGGTCGGTCGAACACCGGGGAGCTGTTTTTT. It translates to CASSRTGRSNTGELFF.

CDR3 DNA: TGCGCCAGCAGCCAAGATTCAGGGATCACTGAAGCTTTCTTT. Translating it yields CASSQDSGITEAFF. The rearrangement uses TRBV4-1 and TRBJ1-1, with a possible D match to TRBD1 (5 bases). Trimming pared 0 bases from V and 4 bases from J, leaving 9 bases between. Germline CDR1 is MGHRA and CDR2 is YSYEKL. The CDR3 is made up of 14 amino acids.

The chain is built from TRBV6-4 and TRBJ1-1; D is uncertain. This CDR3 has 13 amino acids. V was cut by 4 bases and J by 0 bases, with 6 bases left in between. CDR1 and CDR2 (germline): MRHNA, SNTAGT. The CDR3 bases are TGTGCCAGCAGTGCACAGATGAACACTGAAGCTTTCTTT. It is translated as CASSAQMNTEAFF.

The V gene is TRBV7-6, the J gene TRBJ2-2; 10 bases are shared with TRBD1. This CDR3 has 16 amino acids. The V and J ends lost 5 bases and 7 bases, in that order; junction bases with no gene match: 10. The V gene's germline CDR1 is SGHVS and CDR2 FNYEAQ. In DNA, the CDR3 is TGTGCCAGCAGCCTCTGGACAGGGGGAGCGGACGGGGAGCTGTTTTTT. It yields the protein CASSLWTGGADGELFF.

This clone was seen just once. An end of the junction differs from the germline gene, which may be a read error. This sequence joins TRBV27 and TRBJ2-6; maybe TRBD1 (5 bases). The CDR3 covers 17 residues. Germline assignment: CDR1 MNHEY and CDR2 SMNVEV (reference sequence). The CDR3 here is CASSSRVRDSGANVLTF. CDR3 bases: TGTGCCAGCAGTTCCCGAGTAAGGGATTCTGGGGCCAACGTGCTGACTTTC.

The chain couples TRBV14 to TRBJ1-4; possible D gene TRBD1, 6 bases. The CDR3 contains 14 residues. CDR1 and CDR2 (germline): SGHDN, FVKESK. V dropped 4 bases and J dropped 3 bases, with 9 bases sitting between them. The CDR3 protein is CASSRDRSNEKLFF. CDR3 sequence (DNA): TGTGCCAGCAGCCGCGACAGGTCTAATGAAAAACTGTTTTTT.

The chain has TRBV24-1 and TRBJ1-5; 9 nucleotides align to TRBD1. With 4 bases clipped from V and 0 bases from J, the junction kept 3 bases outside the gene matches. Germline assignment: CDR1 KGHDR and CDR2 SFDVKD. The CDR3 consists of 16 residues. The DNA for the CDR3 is TGTGCCACCAGTGAGAGGACAGGGGTTAGCAATCAGCCCCAGCATTTT. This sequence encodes CATSERTGVSNQPQHF.

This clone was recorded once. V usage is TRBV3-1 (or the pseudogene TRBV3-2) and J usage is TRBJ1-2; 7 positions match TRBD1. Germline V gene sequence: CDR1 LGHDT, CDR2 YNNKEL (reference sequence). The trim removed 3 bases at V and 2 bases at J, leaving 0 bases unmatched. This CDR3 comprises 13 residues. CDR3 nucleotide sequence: TGTGCCAGCAGCCAGGACAGGAACTATGGCTACACCTTC. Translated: CASSQDRNYGYTF.

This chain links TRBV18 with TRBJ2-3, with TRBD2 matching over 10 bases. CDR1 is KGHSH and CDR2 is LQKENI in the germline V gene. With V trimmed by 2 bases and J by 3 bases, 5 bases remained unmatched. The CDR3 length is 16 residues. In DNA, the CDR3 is TGTGCCAGCTCACCATGGGCACTAGCGGGGACAGATACGCAGTATTTT. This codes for CASSPWALAGTDTQYF.

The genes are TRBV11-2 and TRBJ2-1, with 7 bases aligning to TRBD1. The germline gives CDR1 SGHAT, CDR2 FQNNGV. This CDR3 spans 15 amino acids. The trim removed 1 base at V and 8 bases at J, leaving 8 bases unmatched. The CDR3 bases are TGTGCCAGCAGCTTAGTAGCAGGGGGATTGGATGAGCAGTTCTTC. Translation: CASSLVAGGLDEQFF.

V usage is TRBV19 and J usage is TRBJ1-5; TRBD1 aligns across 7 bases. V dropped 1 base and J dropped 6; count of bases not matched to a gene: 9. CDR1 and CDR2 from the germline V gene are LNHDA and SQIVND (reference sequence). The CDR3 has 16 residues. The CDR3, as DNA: TGTGCCAGTAGTATAGCGCAGACAGGGATAGGTCAGCCCCAGCATTTT. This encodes CASSIAQTGIGQPQHF. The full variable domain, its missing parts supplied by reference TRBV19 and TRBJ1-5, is DGGITQSPKYLFRKEGQNVTLSCEQNLNHDAMYWYRQDPGQGLRLIYYSQIVNDFQKGDIAEGYSVSREKKESFPLTVTSAQKNPTAFYLCASSIAQTGIGQPQHFGDGTRLSIL.

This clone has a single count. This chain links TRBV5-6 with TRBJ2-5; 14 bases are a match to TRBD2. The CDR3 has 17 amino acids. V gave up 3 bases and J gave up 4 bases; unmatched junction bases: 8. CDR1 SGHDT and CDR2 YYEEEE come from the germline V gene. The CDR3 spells CASSWGGLAGALETQYF. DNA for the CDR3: TGTGCCAGCAGCTGGGGGGGACTAGCGGGAGCGCTAGAGACCCAGTACTTC.

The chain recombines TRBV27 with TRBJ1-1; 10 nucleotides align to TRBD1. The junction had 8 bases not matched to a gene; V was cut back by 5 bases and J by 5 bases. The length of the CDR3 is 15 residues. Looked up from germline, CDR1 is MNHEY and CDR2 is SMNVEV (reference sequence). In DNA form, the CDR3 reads TGTGCCAGCAGTATAACCGGGACAGGGGTGACTGAAGCTTTCTTT. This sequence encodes CASSITGTGVTEAFF.

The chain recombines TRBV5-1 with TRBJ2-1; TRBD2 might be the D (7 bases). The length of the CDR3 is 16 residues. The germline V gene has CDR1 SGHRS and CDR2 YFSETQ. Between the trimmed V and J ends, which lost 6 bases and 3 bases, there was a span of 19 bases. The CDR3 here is CASTVSRGAVYNEQFF. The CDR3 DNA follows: TGCGCCAGCACCGTATCCCGGGGGGCGGTCTACAATGAGCAGTTCTTC. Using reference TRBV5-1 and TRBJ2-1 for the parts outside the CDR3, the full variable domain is KAGVTQTPRYLIKTRGQQVTLSCSPISGHRSVSWYQQTPGQGLQFLFEYFSETQRNKGNFPGRFSGRQFSNSRSEMNVSTLELGDSALYLCASTVSRGAVYNEQFFGPGTRLTVL.

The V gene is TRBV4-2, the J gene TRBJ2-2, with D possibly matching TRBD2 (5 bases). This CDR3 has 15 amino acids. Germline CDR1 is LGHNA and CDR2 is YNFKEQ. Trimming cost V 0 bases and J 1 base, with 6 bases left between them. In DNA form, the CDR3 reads TGTGCCAGCAGCCAAGATCGGGGGAACACCGGGGAGCTGTTTTTT. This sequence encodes CASSQDRGNTGELFF.

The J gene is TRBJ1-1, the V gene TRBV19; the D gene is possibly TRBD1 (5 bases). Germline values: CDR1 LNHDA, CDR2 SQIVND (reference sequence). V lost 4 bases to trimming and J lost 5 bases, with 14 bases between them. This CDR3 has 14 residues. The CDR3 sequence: CASSTLVGLTEAFF. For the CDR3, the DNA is TGTGCCAGTAGTACCCTGGTGGGGCTGACTGAAGCTTTCTTT.

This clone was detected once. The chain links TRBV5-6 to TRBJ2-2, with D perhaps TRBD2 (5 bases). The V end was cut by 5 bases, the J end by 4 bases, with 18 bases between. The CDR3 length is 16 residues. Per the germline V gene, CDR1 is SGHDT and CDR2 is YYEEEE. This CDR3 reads CASRTTGPEGTGELFF. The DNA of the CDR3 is TGTGCCAGCAGAACGACCGGGCCCGAGGGCACCGGGGAGCTGTTTTTT.

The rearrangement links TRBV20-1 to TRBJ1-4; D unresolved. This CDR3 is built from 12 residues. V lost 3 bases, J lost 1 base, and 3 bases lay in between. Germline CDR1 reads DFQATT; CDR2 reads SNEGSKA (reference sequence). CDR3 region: CSASQTNEKLFF. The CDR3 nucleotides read TGCAGTGCTAGTCAAACTAATGAAAAACTGTTTTTT.

The CDR3 DNA reads TGCGCCAGCAGCCAGGCAACAGGGACAACTGAAGCTTTCTTT. Residues: CASSQATGTTEAFF. The rearrangement joins TRBV4-1 to TRBJ1-1; D possibly corresponds to TRBD1 (6 bases). Trimming left V 3 bases short and J 5 bases short, with 13 bases between. The CDR3 is made up of 14 amino acids. Germline values: CDR1 MGHRA, CDR2 YSYEKL.

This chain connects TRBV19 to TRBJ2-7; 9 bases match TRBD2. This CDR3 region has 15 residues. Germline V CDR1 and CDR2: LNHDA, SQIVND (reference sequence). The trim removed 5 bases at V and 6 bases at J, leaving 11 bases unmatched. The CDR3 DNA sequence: TGTGCCAGTAGTGACCCTGCGGGAGGGGTTATCGAGCAGTACTTC. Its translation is CASSDPAGGVIEQYF. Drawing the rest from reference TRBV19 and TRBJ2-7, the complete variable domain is DGGITQSPKYLFRKEGQNVTLSCEQNLNHDAMYWYRQDPGQGLRLIYYSQIVNDFQKGDIAEGYSVSREKKESFPLTVTSAQKNPTAFYLCASSDPAGGVIEQYFGPGTRLTVT.

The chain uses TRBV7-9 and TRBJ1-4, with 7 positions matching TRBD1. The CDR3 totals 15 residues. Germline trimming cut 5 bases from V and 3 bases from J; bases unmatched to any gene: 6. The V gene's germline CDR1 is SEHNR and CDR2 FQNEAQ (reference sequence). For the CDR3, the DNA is TGTGCCAGCAGCCCCTCTGGGACAGCTAATGAAAAACTGTTTTTT. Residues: CASSPSGTANEKLFF.

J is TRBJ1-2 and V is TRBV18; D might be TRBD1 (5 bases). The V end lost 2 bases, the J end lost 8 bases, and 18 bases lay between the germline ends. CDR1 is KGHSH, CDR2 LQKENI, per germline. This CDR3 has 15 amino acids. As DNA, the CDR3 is TGTGCCAGCTCACCAGCGGGGTCAGGGCCAGCGGGCTACACCTTC. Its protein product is CASSPAGSGPAGYTF.

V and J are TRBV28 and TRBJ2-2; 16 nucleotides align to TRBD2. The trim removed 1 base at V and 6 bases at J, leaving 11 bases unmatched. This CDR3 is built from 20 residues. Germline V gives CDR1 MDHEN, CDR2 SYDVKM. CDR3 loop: CASSLLGLAGGPNKSGELFF. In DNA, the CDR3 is TGTGCCAGCAGTTTATTGGGACTAGCGGGGGGGCCCAACAAGTCCGGGGAGCTGTTTTTT. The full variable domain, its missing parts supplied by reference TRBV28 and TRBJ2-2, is DVKVTQSSRYLVKRTGEKVFLECVQDMDHENMFWYRQDPGLGLRLIYFSYDVKMKEKGDIPEGYSVSREKKERFSLILESASTNQTSMYLCASSLLGLAGGPNKSGELFFGEGSRLTVL.